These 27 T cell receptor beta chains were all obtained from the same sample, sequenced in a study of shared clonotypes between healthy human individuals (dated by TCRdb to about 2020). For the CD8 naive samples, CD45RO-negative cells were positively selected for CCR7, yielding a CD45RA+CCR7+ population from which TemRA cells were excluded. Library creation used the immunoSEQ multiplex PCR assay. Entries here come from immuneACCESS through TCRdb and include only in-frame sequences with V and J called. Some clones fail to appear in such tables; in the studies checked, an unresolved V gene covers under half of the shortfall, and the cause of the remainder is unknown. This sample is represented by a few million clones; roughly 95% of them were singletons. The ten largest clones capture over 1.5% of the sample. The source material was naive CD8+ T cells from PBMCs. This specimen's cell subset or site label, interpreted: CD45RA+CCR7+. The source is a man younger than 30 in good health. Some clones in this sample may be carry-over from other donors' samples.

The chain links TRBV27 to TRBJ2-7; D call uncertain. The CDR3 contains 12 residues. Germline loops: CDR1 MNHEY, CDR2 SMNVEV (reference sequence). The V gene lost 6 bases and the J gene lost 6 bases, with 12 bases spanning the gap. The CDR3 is CASRARVTEQYF. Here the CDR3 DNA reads TGTGCCAGCAGGGCCCGCGTAACCGAGCAGTACTTC.

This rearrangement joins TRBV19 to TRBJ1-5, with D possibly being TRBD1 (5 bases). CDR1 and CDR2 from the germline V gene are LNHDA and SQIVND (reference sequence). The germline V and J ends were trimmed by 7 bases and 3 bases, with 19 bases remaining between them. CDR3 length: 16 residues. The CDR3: CASKSVVGTSNQPQHF. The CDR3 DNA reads TGTGCCAGTAAATCGGTTGTGGGGACTTCCAATCAGCCCCAGCATTTT.

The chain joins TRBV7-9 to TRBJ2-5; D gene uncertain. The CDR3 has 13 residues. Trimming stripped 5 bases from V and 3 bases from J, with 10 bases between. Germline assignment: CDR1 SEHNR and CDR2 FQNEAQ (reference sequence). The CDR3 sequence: CASSPPVEETQYF. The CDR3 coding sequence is TGTGCCAGCAGCCCTCCAGTAGAAGAGACCCAGTACTTC.

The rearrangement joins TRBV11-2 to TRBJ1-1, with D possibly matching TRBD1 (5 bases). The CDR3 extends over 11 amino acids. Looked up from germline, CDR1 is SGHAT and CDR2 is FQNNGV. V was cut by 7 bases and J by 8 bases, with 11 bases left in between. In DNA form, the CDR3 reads TGTGCCAGCACGGAGGGGTTGGAAGCTTTCTTT. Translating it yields CASTEGLEAFF.

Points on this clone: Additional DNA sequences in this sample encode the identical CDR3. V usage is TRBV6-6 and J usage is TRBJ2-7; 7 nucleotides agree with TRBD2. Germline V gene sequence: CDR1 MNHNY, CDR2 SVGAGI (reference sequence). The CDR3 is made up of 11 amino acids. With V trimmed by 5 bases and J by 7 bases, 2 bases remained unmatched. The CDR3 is CASSPGGEQYF. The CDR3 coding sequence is TGTGCCAGCAGTCCCGGGGGGGAGCAGTACTTC.

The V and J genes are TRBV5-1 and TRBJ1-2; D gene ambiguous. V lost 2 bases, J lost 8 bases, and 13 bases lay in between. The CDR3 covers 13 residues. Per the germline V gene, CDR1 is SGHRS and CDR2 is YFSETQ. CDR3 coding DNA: TGCGCCAGCAGCTTTGACTGGGGTGCGGGCTACACCTTC. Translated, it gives CASSFDWGAGYTF.

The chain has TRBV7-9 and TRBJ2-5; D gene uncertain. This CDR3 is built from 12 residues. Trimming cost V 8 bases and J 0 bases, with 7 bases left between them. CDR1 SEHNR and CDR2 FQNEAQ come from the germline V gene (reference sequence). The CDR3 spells CASDAYQETQYF. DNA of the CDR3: TGTGCCAGCGACGCGTACCAAGAGACCCAGTACTTC. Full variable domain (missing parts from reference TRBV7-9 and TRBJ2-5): DTGVSQNPRHKITKRGQNVTFRCDPISEHNRLYWYRQTLGQGPEFLTYFQNEAQLEKSRLLSDRFSAERPKGSFSTLEIQRTEQGDSAMYLCASDAYQETQYFGPGTRLLVL.

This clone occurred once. The CDR3 protein is CASIGPGQLYGYTF. CDR3 coding DNA: TGTGCCAGCATAGGACCGGGACAGCTCTATGGCTACACCTTC. The chain carries TRBV25-1 and TRBJ1-2; 7 bases map to TRBD1. Trimming cost V 7 bases and J 4 bases; bases outside gene matches: 9. CDR1 and CDR2 (germline): MGHDK, SYGVNS. The CDR3 covers 14 residues.

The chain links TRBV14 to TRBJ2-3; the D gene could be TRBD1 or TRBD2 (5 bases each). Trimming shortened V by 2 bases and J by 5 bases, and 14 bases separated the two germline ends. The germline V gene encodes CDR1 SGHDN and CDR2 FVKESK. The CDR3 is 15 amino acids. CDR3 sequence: CASSQIPRAGDTQYF. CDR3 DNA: TGTGCCAGCAGCCAAATTCCCAGGGCGGGAGATACGCAGTATTTT.

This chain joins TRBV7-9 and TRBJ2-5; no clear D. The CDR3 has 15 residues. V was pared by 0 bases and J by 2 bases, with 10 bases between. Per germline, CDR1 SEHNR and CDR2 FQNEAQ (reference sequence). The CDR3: CASSLAYTSQETQYF. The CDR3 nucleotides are TGTGCCAGCAGCTTAGCTTACACCTCTCAAGAGACCCAGTACTTC.

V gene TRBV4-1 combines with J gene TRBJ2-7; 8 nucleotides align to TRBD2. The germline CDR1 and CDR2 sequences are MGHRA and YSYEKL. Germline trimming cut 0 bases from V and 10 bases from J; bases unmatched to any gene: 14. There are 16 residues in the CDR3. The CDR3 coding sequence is TGCGCCAGCAGCCAAGAAGGGGTCTCCGGGACTAGTGCACAGTACTTC. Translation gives CASSQEGVSGTSAQYF.

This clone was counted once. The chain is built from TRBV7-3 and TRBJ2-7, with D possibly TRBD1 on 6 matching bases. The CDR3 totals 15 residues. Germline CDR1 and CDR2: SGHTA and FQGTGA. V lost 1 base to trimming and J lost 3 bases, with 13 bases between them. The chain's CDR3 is CASSLKAGVGYEQYF. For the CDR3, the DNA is TGTGCCAGCAGCTTAAAGGCAGGGGTTGGCTACGAGCAGTACTTC.

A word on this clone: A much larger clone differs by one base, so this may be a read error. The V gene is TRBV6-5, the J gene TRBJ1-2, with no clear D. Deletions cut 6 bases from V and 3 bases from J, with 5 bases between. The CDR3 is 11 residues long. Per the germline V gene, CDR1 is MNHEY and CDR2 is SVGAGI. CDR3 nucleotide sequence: TGTGCCAGCAGCTCAGACTATGGCTACACCTTC. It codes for CASSSDYGYTF.

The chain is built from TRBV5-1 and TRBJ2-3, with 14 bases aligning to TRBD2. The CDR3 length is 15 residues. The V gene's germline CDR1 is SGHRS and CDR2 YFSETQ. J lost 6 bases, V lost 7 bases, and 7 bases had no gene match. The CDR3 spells CASATGLAGADTQYF. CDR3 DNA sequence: TGCGCCAGCGCCACGGGACTAGCGGGAGCTGATACGCAGTATTTT.

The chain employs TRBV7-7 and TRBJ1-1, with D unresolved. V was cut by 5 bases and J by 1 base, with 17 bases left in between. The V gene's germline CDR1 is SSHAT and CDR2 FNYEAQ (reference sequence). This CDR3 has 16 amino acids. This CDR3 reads CASSKYTPEGNTEAFF. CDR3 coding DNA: TGTGCCAGCAGCAAGTATACGCCCGAGGGGAACACTGAAGCTTTCTTT.

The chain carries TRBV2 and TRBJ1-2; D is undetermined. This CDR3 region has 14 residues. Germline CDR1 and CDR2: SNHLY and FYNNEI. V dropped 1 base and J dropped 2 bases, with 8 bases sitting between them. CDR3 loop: CASSEGAVNYGYTF. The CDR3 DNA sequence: TGTGCCAGCAGTGAAGGGGCAGTCAACTATGGCTACACCTTC.

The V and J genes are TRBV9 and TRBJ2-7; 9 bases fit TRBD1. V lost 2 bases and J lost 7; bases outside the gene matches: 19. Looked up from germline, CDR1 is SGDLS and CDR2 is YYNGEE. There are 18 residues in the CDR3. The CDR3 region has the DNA TGTGCCAGCAGCGTGTTTACGTATGGGACAGGGAGATCGCGGGAGCAGTACTTC. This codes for CASSVFTYGTGRSREQYF.

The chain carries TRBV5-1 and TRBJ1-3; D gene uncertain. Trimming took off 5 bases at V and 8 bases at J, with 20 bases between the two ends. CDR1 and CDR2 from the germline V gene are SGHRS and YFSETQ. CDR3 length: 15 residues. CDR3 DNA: TGCGCCAGCAGTCAGGACGGCCTAATTGCAGACACCATATATTTT. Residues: CASSQDGLIADTIYF.

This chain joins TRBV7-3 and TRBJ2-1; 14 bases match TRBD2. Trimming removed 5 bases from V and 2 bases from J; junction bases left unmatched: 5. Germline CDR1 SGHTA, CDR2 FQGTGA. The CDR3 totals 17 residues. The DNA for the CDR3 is TGTGCCAGCAGCCAAGGACTAGCGGGAGGCCCCTACAATGAGCAGTTCTTC. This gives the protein CASSQGLAGGPYNEQFF. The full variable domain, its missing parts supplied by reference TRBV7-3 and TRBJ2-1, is GAGVSQTPSNKVTEKGKYVELRCDPISGHTALYWYRQSLGQGPEFLIYFQGTGAADDSGLPNDRFFAVRPEGSVSTLKIQRTERGDSAVYLCASSQGLAGGPYNEQFFGPGTRLTVL.

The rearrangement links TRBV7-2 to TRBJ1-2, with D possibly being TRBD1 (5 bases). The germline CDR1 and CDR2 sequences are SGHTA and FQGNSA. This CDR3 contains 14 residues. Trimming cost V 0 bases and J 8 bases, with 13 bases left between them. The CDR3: CASSLAGDPWGYTF. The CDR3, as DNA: TGTGCCAGCAGCTTAGCGGGGGACCCATGGGGCTACACCTTC.

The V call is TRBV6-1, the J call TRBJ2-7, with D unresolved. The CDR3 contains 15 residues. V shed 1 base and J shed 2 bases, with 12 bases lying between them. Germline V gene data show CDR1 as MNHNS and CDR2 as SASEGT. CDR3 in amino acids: CASSEVDTETYEQYF. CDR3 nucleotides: TGTGCCAGCAGTGAAGTCGACACGGAAACCTACGAGCAGTACTTC.

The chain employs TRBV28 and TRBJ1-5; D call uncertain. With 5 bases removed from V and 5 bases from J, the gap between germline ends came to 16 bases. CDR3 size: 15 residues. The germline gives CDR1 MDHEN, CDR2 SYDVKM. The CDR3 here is CASSPGLRVHQPQHF. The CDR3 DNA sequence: TGTGCCAGCAGTCCCGGTCTTCGGGTCCATCAGCCCCAGCATTTT.

CDR3 in amino acids: CASSLYDRAYSPLHF. The CDR3 region has the DNA TGTGCCAGCAGTTTATACGACAGGGCCTATTCACCCCTCCACTTT. The V call is TRBV28, the J call TRBJ1-6; 7 bases fit TRBD1. The length of the CDR3 is 15 residues. The trim removed 1 base at V and 8 bases at J, leaving 5 bases unmatched. Per germline, CDR1 MDHEN and CDR2 SYDVKM. The variable domain in full, completed from reference TRBV28 and TRBJ1-6, reads DVKVTQSSRYLVKRTGEKVFLECVQDMDHENMFWYRQDPGLGLRLIYFSYDVKMKEKGDIPEGYSVSREKKERFSLILESASTNQTSMYLCASSLYDRAYSPLHFGNGTRLTVT.

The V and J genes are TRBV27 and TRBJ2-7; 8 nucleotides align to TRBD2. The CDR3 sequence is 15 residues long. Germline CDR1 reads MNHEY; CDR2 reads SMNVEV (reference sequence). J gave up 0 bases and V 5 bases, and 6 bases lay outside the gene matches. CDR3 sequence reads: CASSVAGISSYEQYF. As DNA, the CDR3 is TGTGCCAGCAGTGTAGCGGGAATAAGCTCCTACGAGCAGTACTTC.

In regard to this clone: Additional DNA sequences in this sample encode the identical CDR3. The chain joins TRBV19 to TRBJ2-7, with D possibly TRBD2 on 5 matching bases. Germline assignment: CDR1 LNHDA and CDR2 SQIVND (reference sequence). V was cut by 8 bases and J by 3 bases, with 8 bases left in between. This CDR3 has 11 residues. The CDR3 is CASGRVYEQYF. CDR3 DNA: TGTGCCAGTGGGCGGGTCTACGAGCAGTACTTC.

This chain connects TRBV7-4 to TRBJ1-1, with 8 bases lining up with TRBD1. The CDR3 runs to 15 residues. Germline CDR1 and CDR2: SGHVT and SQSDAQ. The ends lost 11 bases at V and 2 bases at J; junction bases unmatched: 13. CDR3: CAQSPGQASNTEAFF. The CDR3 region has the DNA TGTGCCCAATCGCCGGGACAGGCGAGTAACACTGAAGCTTTCTTT.

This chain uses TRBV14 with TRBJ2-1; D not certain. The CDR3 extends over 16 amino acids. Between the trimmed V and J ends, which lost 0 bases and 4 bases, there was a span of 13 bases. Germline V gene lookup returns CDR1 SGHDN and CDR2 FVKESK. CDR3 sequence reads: CASSQEYLQSYNEQFF. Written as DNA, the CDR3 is TGTGCCAGCAGCCAAGAATACTTACAGTCATACAATGAGCAGTTCTTC.